Listed below are T cell receptor beta chains from one sample, sequenced in a study of immune characterization of retroperitoneal liposarcoma. TCRdb processed the PCR reads anew with MiXCR; each CDR3 protein has one entry. The table includes around 2,000 distinct CDR3 sequences, about 50% detected once. Sequencing was done on a sample of tumor tissue. All receptors come from a female donor with retroperitoneal liposarcoma. CDR3s include the opening cysteine and the closing phenylalanine or tryptophan. D genes are given only for firm matches. Clone size is given for some rows only: seen once, a few or many times, or a class if the clone is expanded.

cdr3_aa: CASSFGTGGKKLFF; cdr3_nt: TGTGCCAGCAGTTTTGGGACAGGGGGTAAAAAACTGTTTTTT; clone_size: medium-sized; d_call: TRBD1; j_call: TRBJ1-4; v_call: TRBV12-3/TRBV12-4
cdr3_aa: CASNQAGAPGEQFF; cdr3_nt: TGTGCCAGCAACCAAGCGGGAGCTCCTGGGGAGCAGTTCTTC; clone_size: few; d_call: TRBD2; j_call: TRBJ2-1; v_call: TRBV7-8
cdr3_aa: CASSLGNNEQFF; cdr3_nt: TGTGCCAGCAGCTTAGGGAACAATGAGCAGTTCTTC; clone_size: NA; d_call: NA; j_call: TRBJ2-1; v_call: TRBV7-2
cdr3_aa: CASSRDRAQETQYF; cdr3_nt: TGTGCCAGCAGCCGTGACAGGGCCCAGGAGACCCAGTACTTC; clone_size: few; d_call: TRBD1; j_call: TRBJ2-5; v_call: TRBV12-3/TRBV12-4
cdr3_aa: CASNAGSSYNSPLHF; cdr3_nt: TGTGCCAGCAATGCTGGGAGCTCCTATAATTCACCCCTCCACTTT; clone_size: NA; d_call: NA; j_call: TRBJ1-6; v_call: TRBV6-1
cdr3_aa: CASSYETSGRNNEQFF; cdr3_nt: TGTGCCAGCAGCTATGAGACTAGCGGGAGAAACAATGAGCAGTTCTTC; clone_size: large; d_call: TRBD2; j_call: TRBJ2-1; v_call: TRBV12-3/TRBV12-4
cdr3_aa: CASTAEETQYF; cdr3_nt: TGTGCCAGCACTGCAGAAGAGACCCAGTACTTC; clone_size: NA; d_call: NA; j_call: TRBJ2-5; v_call: TRBV6-1
cdr3_aa: CASKGGGDGYTF; cdr3_nt: TGTGCCAGCAAAGGAGGGGGCGATGGCTACACCTTC; clone_size: few; d_call: TRBD1; j_call: TRBJ1-2; v_call: TRBV6-1
cdr3_aa: CASSYRQETQYF; cdr3_nt: TGTGCCAGCAGTTACAGACAAGAGACCCAGTACTTC; clone_size: few; d_call: NA; j_call: TRBJ2-5; v_call: TRBV6-6
cdr3_aa: CASSEALRVFAFF; cdr3_nt: TGTGCCAGCAGTGAAGCGCTTAGGGTGTTTGCTTTCTTT; clone_size: once; d_call: NA; j_call: TRBJ1-1; v_call: TRBV6-1
cdr3_aa: CASSQDWGQGEETQYF; cdr3_nt: TGCGCCAGCAGCCAAGATTGGGGACAGGGGGAAGAGACCCAGTACTTC; clone_size: NA; d_call: TRBD1; j_call: TRBJ2-5; v_call: TRBV4-3
cdr3_aa: CASSYHPRGSYNEQFF; cdr3_nt: TGTGCCAGCAGTTACCATCCCCGCGGCTCCTACAATGAGCAGTTCTTC; clone_size: NA; d_call: NA; j_call: TRBJ2-1; v_call: TRBV6-8
cdr3_aa: CASSSTKGSSYNEQYF; cdr3_nt: TGTGCCAGCAGCTCTACTAAGGGGAGCTCCTACAATGAGCAGTACTTC; clone_size: once; d_call: NA; j_call: TRBJ2-5; v_call: TRBV11-1
cdr3_aa: CATKAVAGPVDTQYF; cdr3_nt: TGTGCCACCAAAGCAGTCGCGGGGCCGGTGGATACGCAGTATTTT; clone_size: once; d_call: NA; j_call: TRBJ2-3; v_call: TRBV6-5
cdr3_aa: CASSTSGRGETQFF; cdr3_nt: TGTGCCAGCAGCACAAGCGGGAGAGGAGAGACCCAGTTCTTC; clone_size: medium-sized; d_call: TRBD2; j_call: TRBJ2-1; v_call: TRBV7-8
cdr3_aa: CATSHSGREGNEQFF; cdr3_nt: TGTGCCACCAGTCATAGCGGGAGAGAGGGCAATGAGCAGTTCTTC; clone_size: NA; d_call: TRBD2; j_call: TRBJ2-1; v_call: TRBV24-1
cdr3_aa: CASSYSGTSNQPQHF; cdr3_nt: TGTGCCAGCAGTTACTCAGGGACGAGCAATCAGCCCCAGCATTTT; clone_size: medium-sized; d_call: NA; j_call: TRBJ1-5; v_call: TRBV6-6
cdr3_aa: CASSPDRGRETQYF; cdr3_nt: TGTGCCAGCAGTCCCGACAGGGGACGGGAGACCCAGTACTTC; clone_size: NA; d_call: TRBD1; j_call: TRBJ2-5; v_call: TRBV6-1
cdr3_aa: CASSLGNNEQYF; cdr3_nt: TGTGCCAGCAGCTTAGGGAACAATGAGCAGTACTTC; clone_size: few; d_call: NA; j_call: TRBJ2-5; v_call: TRBV7-2
cdr3_aa: CASSLGGGRQETQYF; cdr3_nt: TGTGCCAGCAGTTTGGGTGGGGGAAGGCAAGAGACCCAGTACTTC; clone_size: NA; d_call: NA; j_call: TRBJ2-5; v_call: TRBV27
cdr3_aa: CASSQYTSSGSYNEQFF; cdr3_nt: TGTGCCAGCAGCCAGTACACTAGCAGCGGCTCCTACAATGAGCAGTTCTTC; clone_size: NA; d_call: NA; j_call: TRBJ2-1; v_call: TRBV3-1
cdr3_aa: CASSLMAGGVIPTEAFF; cdr3_nt: TGTGCCAGCAGCTTAATGGCAGGGGGCGTAATCCCCACTGAAGCTTTCTTT; clone_size: NA; d_call: TRBD1; j_call: TRBJ1-1; v_call: TRBV7-2
cdr3_aa: CASSSAGARNEQFF; cdr3_nt: TGTGCCAGCAGTTCCGCGGGAGCCCGGAATGAGCAGTTCTTC; clone_size: NA; d_call: TRBD2; j_call: TRBJ2-1; v_call: TRBV6-1
cdr3_aa: CASSEALAGEQYF; cdr3_nt: TGTGCCAGCAGTGAAGCGCTAGCCGGGGAGCAGTACTTC; clone_size: few; d_call: NA; j_call: TRBJ2-7; v_call: TRBV6-1
cdr3_aa: CASKRGTVSYEQYF; cdr3_nt: TGTGCCAGCAAACGAGGGACAGTCTCCTACGAGCAGTACTTC; clone_size: NA; d_call: TRBD1; j_call: TRBJ2-7; v_call: TRBV6-1
cdr3_aa: CASSLEQGAGYNEQFF; cdr3_nt: TGTGCCAGCAGTTTAGAGCAAGGGGCTGGATACAATGAGCAGTTCTTC; clone_size: few; d_call: NA; j_call: TRBJ2-1; v_call: TRBV12-3/TRBV12-4
cdr3_aa: CASEGPGRYF; cdr3_nt: TGTGCTAGCGAGGGGCCAGGTCGGTACTTC; clone_size: NA; d_call: NA; j_call: TRBJ2-5; v_call: TRBV12-5
cdr3_aa: CASSSRLAGGDYEQYF; cdr3_nt: TGTGCCAGCAGCTCCCGACTGGCGGGAGGGGATTACGAGCAGTACTTC; clone_size: NA; d_call: TRBD2; j_call: TRBJ2-7; v_call: TRBV7-2
cdr3_aa: CASSRGAKNIQYF; cdr3_nt: TGTGCCAGCAGCAGGGGAGCCAAAAACATTCAGTACTTC; clone_size: NA; d_call: NA; j_call: TRBJ2-4; v_call: TRBV6-1
cdr3_aa: CASSLAGVGNEQYF; cdr3_nt: TGTGCCAGCAGTCTAGCGGGAGTAGGTAATGAGCAGTACTTC; clone_size: NA; d_call: TRBD2; j_call: TRBJ2-7; v_call: TRBV12-3/TRBV12-4
cdr3_aa: CASSLSSASTDTQYF; cdr3_nt: TGTGCCAGCAGTTTGTCTAGCGCCAGCACAGATACGCAGTATTTT; clone_size: once; d_call: NA; j_call: TRBJ2-3; v_call: TRBV12-3/TRBV12-4
cdr3_aa: CASSDFGMASTDTQYF; cdr3_nt: TGTGCCAGCAGTGACTTCGGGATGGCTAGCACAGATACGCAGTATTTT; clone_size: NA; d_call: NA; j_call: TRBJ2-3; v_call: TRBV6-1
cdr3_aa: CASSYEGADTGELFF; cdr3_nt: TGTGCCAGCAGTTACGAGGGGGCGGACACCGGGGAGCTGTTTTTT; clone_size: NA; d_call: TRBD1; j_call: TRBJ2-2; v_call: TRBV6-1
cdr3_aa: CASSFGGSYNEQFF; cdr3_nt: TGTGCCAGCAGCTTTGGGGGTTCTTACAATGAGCAGTTCTTC; clone_size: few; d_call: NA; j_call: TRBJ2-1; v_call: TRBV11-3
cdr3_aa: CASGAGSSDTQYF; cdr3_nt: TGTGCCTCGGGCGCCGGGAGCTCAGATACGCAGTATTTT; clone_size: NA; d_call: NA; j_call: TRBJ2-3; v_call: TRBV6-8
cdr3_aa: CASSQRKNIQYF; cdr3_nt: TGTGCCAGCAGTCAACGGAAAAACATTCAGTACTTC; clone_size: NA; d_call: NA; j_call: TRBJ2-4; v_call: TRBV12-3/TRBV12-4
cdr3_aa: CASSYSGYTDTQYF; cdr3_nt: TGTGCCAGCAGTTATAGCGGTTACACAGATACGCAGTATTTT; clone_size: few; d_call: NA; j_call: TRBJ2-3; v_call: TRBV6-1
cdr3_aa: CASTRVAGVKGTDTQYF; cdr3_nt: TGTGCCAGCACCCGGGTAGCGGGAGTTAAGGGGACAGATACGCAGTATTTT; clone_size: NA; d_call: TRBD2; j_call: TRBJ2-3; v_call: TRBV7-6
cdr3_aa: CASSYRGSTEAFF; cdr3_nt: TGTGCCAGCAGCTACAGGGGTAGCACTGAAGCTTTCTTT; clone_size: medium-sized; d_call: TRBD1; j_call: TRBJ1-1; v_call: TRBV6-1
cdr3_aa: CASKGQIYNEQFF; cdr3_nt: TGTGCCAGCAAGGGACAGATCTACAATGAGCAGTTCTTC; clone_size: NA; d_call: TRBD1; j_call: TRBJ2-1; v_call: TRBV6-1
cdr3_aa: CASSLPGGGETQYF; cdr3_nt: TGTGCCAGCAGCCTACCGGGGGGGGGAGAGACCCAGTACTTC; clone_size: few; d_call: TRBD2; j_call: TRBJ2-5; v_call: TRBV7-6
cdr3_aa: CASSLEGGPKAFF; cdr3_nt: TGTGCCAGCAGCTTAGAGGGGGGACCGAAAGCTTTCTTT; clone_size: NA; d_call: NA; j_call: TRBJ1-1; v_call: TRBV7-2
cdr3_aa: CASSLSSKGTDTQYF; cdr3_nt: TGTGCCAGCAGTTTAAGCAGTAAAGGCACAGATACGCAGTATTTT; clone_size: NA; d_call: NA; j_call: TRBJ2-3; v_call: TRBV27
cdr3_aa: CASSLRRANEQFF; cdr3_nt: TGTGCCAGCAGTTTACGCCGCGCTAATGAGCAGTTCTTC; clone_size: NA; d_call: NA; j_call: TRBJ2-1; v_call: TRBV12-3/TRBV12-4
cdr3_aa: CASTEGRDTQYF; cdr3_nt: TGTGCCAGCACGGAGGGGAGAGATACGCAGTATTTT; clone_size: NA; d_call: NA; j_call: TRBJ2-3; v_call: TRBV6-1
cdr3_aa: CASSSSDREETQYF; cdr3_nt: TGTGCCAGCAGTTCCTCCGACAGGGAAGAGACCCAGTACTTC; clone_size: NA; d_call: TRBD1; j_call: TRBJ2-5; v_call: TRBV12-3/TRBV12-4
cdr3_aa: CASSYSRTNNNEQYF; cdr3_nt: TGTGCCAGCAGTTACTCGAGGACAAATAACAATGAGCAGTACTTC; clone_size: NA; d_call: NA; j_call: TRBJ2-5; v_call: TRBV6-6
cdr3_aa: CASSERRERTGELFF; cdr3_nt: TGTGCCAGCAGTGAACGCAGGGAGCGAACCGGGGAGCTGTTTTTT; clone_size: few; d_call: NA; j_call: TRBJ2-2; v_call: TRBV6-1
cdr3_aa: CASSPSRGLNTGELFF; cdr3_nt: TGTGCCAGCAGTCCTTCGAGGGGGCTTAACACCGGGGAGCTGTTTTTT; clone_size: few; d_call: TRBD1; j_call: TRBJ2-2; v_call: TRBV27